The rows below give T cell receptor beta chains drawn from one sample of a study of blood T cell repertoires in COVID-19. Using immunoSEQ multiplex PCR, the repertoire was profiled, and TCRdb retains in-frame clones only, with some absent. The repertoire includes approximately 210,000 clones, 70% to 90% of them detected once, and 0.75% to 0.9% sits in the top ten. Sequencing was carried out using peripheral blood. These receptors were collected from a woman in her 70s with acute or convalescent COVID-19. CDR3s include the opening cysteine and the closing phenylalanine or tryptophan. D genes are given only for firm matches. Only some rows state a clone size, as once, few, many or a class for expanded clones.

d_call	clone_size	v_call	j_call	cdr3_nt	cdr3_aa
-	-	TRBV19	TRBJ1-1	TGTGCCAGTAGTATGGAGGCAGCTATCAACGCTTTCTTT	CASSMEAAINAFF
TRBD1	-	TRBV3-1/TRBV3-2	TRBJ1-2	TGTGCCAGCAGCCAATTCGTGGGACAGGGGGGCTATGGCTACACCTTC	CASSQFVGQGGYGYTF
TRBD2	-	TRBV11-1	TRBJ2-1	TGTGCCAGCAGCCGGGACTACTCCTACAATGAGCAGTTCTTC	CASSRDYSYNEQFF
TRBD1	-	TRBV18	TRBJ1-2	TGTGCCAGCTCACCACAACAGGGGGGCGACTATGGCTACACCTTC	CASSPQQGGDYGYTF
-	-	TRBV7-8	TRBJ2-2	TGTGCCAGCAGACTAGACTTAAACACCGGGGAGCTGTTTTTT	CASRLDLNTGELFF
-	few	TRBV29-1	TRBJ1-2	TGCAGCGTTGCGGACAGAATAGGAACCGCGGGCTACACCTTC	CSVADRIGTAGYTF
TRBD1	-	TRBV5-1	TRBJ1-1	TGCGCCAGCAGCTTGACGGGACAGGCGGAAGCTTTCTTT	CASSLTGQAEAFF
-	-	TRBV7-9	TRBJ2-3	TGTGCCAGCAGTGGGGCGACGAGCACAGATACGCAGTATTTT	CASSGATSTDTQYF
-	-	TRBV10-3	TRBJ2-7	TGTGCCATCAGTGAAGACAGCACCTACGAGCAGTACTTC	CAISEDSTYEQYF
-	-	TRBV9	TRBJ1-3	TGTGCCAGCAGCAAAATAGCCTCTGGAAACACCATATATTTT	CASSKIASGNTIYF
TRBD1	once	TRBV4-1	TRBJ2-1	TGCGCCAGCAGCCGACAACAGGGGGACAATGAGCAGTTCTTC	CASSRQQGDNEQFF
-	-	TRBV4-1	TRBJ2-5	TGCGCCAGCAGCCAAGATGAGCGGTTCCAAGAGACCCAGTACTTC	CASSQDERFQETQYF
TRBD1	once	TRBV24-1	TRBJ1-2	TGTGCCACCAGTGACCAGACAGGGGGCCACGGCGGCTACACCTTC	CATSDQTGGHGGYTF
-	-	TRBV20-1	TRBJ1-2	TGCAGTGCTAGTGGGGCCAACTATGGCTACACCTTC	CSASGANYGYTF
TRBD1	-	TRBV5-4	TRBJ2-7	TGTGCCAGCAGCTCGGGACAGGGAAGGGGCGAGCAGTACTTC	CASSSGQGRGEQYF
-	-	TRBV2	TRBJ1-5	TGTGCCAGCAGTGAAGCCAGGGGCTGGAATCAGCCCCAGCATTTT	CASSEARGWNQPQHF
TRBD2	-	TRBV3-1/TRBV3-2	TRBJ2-3	TGTGCCAGCAGCCCATACACTAGCGGCTTCACAGATACGCAGTATTTT	CASSPYTSGFTDTQYF
-	once	TRBV5-4	TRBJ1-5	TGTGCCAGCAGCTCTCAGGGCAATCAGCCCCAGCATTTT	CASSSQGNQPQHF
-	few	TRBV9	TRBJ1-1	TGTGCCAGCAGCCCAGGTAGCGCGATGAACACTGAAGCTTTCTTT	CASSPGSAMNTEAFF